The clone carrying this TCR beta chain was seen once. Its antigen is unidentified. This sample was included in a study of shared clonotypes between healthy human individuals. About the study: Two women and a few men aged 18 to 49 served as donors.

Into CD45RA+ naive and CD45RA-negative memory subsets, the CD4+ cells were split. Whole-study findings and limits: Sharing across several donors was seen in 4% to 5.5% of naive CD4 clonotypes.

This CDR3 contains 12 residues. Per the germline V gene, CDR1 is SGHKS and CDR2 is YYEKEE (reference sequence). Trimming took off 1 base at V and 16 bases at J, with 15 bases between the two ends. Assay used: immunoSEQ multiplex PCR; TCRdb lists only in-frame clones, some missing. The data contain 2 million to 3 million clones, approximately 94% of them singletons. The sequence came from a man between 18 and 35 years old in good health. Some clones in this sample may be carry-over from other donors' samples. The chain has TRBV5-5 and TRBJ2-1, with D possibly matching TRBD2 (6 bases). Sequenced sample: naive CD4+ T cells from PBMCs. Subset denoted: CD45RA+ positively selected. CDR3 bases: TGTGCCAGCAGCTTGTTGGGACTGGGGCAATTCTTC. This gives the protein CASSLLGLGQFF. Based on the CDR3 plus reference TRBV5-5 and TRBJ2-1, the full variable domain is DAGVTQSPTHLIKTRGQQVTLRCSPISGHKSVSWYQQVLGQGPQFIFQYYEKEERGRGNFPDRFSARQFPNYSSELNVNALLLGDSALYLCASSLLGLGQFFGPGTRLTVL.